What follows is one TCR beta chain and its context. The sample is drawn from a study of blood T cell repertoires in COVID-19. Overall study: Acute and convalescent COVID-19 specimens originated in the United States, Italy and Spain. In each case, the material was cDNA or gDNA derived from T cells, B-cell-depleted T cells, or PBMCs.

Germline assignment: CDR1 MDHEN and CDR2 SYDVKM. The CDR3 has 16 amino acids. The ends were cut back, 7 bases at V and 5 bases at J, with 23 bases in the middle. Methods used by the authors: Using reference gene primer amplification, nucleated cell counts were estimated. Method: immunoSEQ multiplex PCR; TCRdb's copy keeps in-frame clones and lacks some. D and trimming come from the DNA, and the V and J calls and clone size come from that table. The table lists approximately 49,000 clones, 80% to 85% of them singletons. Sequencing was performed on peripheral blood. This receptor was taken from a human donor with acute or convalescent COVID-19. The donor label of this sample is uncertain. The chain couples TRBV28 to TRBJ1-2, with a possible D match to TRBD1 (6 bases). CDR3 coding DNA: TGTGCCAGCACAAGAAACAGGGTCAGCTCGGGGTATGGCTACACCTTC. Its protein is CASTRNRVSSGYGYTF.